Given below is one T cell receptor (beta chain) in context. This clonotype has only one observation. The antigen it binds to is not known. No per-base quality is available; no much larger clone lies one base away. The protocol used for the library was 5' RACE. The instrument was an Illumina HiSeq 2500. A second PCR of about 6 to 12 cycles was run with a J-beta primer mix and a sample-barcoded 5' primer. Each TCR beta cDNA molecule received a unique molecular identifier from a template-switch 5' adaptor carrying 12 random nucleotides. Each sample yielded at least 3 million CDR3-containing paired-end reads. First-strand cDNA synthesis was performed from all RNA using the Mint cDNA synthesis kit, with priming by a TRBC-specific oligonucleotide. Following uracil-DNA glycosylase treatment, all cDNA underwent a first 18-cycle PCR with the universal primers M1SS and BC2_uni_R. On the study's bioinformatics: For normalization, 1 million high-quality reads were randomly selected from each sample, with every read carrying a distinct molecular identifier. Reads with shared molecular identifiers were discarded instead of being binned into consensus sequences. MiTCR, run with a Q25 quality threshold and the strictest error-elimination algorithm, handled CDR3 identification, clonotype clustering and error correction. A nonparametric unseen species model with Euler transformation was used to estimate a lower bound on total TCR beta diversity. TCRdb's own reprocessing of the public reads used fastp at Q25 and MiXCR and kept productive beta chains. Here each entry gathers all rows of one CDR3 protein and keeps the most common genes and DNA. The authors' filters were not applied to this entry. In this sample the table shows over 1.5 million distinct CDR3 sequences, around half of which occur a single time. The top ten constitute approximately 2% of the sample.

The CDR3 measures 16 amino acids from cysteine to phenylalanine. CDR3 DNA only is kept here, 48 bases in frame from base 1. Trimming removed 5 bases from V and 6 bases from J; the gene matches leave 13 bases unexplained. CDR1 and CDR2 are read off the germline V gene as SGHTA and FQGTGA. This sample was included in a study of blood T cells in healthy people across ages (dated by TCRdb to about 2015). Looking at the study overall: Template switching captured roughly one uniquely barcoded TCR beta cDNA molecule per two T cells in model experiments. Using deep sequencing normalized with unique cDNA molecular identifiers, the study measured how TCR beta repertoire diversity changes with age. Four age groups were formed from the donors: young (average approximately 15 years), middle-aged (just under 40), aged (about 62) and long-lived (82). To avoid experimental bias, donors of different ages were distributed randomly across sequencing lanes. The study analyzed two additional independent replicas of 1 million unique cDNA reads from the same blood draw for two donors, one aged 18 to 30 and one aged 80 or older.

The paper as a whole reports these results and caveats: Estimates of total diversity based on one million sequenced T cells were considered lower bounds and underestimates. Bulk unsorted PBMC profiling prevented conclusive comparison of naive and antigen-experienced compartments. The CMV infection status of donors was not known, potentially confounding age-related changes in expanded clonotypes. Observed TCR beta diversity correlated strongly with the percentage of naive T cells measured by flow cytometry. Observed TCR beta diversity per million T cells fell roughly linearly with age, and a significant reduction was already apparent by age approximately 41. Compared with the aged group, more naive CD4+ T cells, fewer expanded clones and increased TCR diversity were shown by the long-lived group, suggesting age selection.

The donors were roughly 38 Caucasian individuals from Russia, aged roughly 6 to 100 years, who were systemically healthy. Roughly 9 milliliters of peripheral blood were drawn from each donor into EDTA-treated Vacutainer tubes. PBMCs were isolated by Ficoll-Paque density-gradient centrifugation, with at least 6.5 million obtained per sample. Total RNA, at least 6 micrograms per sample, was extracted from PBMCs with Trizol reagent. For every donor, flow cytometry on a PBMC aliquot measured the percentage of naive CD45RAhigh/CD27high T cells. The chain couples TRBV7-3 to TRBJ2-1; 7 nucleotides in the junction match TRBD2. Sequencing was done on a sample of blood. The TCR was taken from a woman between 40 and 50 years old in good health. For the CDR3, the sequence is CASSPQLLTSSNEQFF. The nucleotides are TGTGCCAGCAGCCCTCAATTATTGACTAGCTCCAATGAGCAGTTCTTC.